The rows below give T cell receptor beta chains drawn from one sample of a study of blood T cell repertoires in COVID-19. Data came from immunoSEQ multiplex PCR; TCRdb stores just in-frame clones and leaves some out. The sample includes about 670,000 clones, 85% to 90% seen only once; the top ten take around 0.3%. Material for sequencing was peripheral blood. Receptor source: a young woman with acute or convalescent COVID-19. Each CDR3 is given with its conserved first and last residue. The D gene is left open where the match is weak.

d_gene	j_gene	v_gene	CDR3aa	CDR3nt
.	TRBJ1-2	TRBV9	CASSESDTGRYGYTF	TGTGCCAGCAGCGAATCCGACACTGGGAGGTATGGCTACACCTTC
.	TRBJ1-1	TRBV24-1	CATSDLRGEAFF	TGTGCCACCAGTGATCTTAGGGGTGAAGCTTTCTTT
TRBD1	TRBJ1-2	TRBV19	CASARDRGYGYTF	TGTGCCAGTGCCAGGGACAGGGGCTATGGCTACACCTTC
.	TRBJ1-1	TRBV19	CASTPLGGGTEAFF	TGTGCCAGTACTCCACTGGGGGGTGGCACTGAAGCTTTCTTT
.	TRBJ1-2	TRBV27	CASSLGANYGYTF	TGTGCCAGCAGTTTAGGGGCGAACTATGGCTACACCTTC
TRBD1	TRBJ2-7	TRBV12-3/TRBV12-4	CASSYDRGYEQYF	TGTGCCAGCAGTTACGACAGGGGATACGAGCAGTACTTC
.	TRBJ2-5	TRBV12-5	CASGYPRGGGRETQYF	TGTGCTAGTGGGTACCCGAGAGGGGGGGGCAGGGAGACCCAGTACTTC
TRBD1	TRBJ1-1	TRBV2	CASRRQGMVTEAFF	TGTGCCAGCAGAAGACAGGGAATGGTTACTGAAGCTTTCTTT
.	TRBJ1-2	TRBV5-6	CASSLGSVNYGYTF	TGTGCCAGCAGCTTGGGATCAGTTAACTATGGCTACACCTTC
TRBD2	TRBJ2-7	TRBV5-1	CASSFGPGGGFNEQYF	TGCGCCAGCAGCTTCGGTCCCGGCGGGGGGTTTAACGAGCAGTACTTC
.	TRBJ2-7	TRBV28	CASSNDRYEQYF	TGTGCCAGCAGCAATGACAGGTACGAGCAGTACTTC
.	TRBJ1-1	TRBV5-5	CASSLGENTEAFF	TGTGCCAGCAGCTTAGGAGAGAACACTGAAGCTTTCTTT
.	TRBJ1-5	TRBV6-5	CASRMTGGNQPQHF	TGTGCCAGCAGGATGACGGGGGGGAATCAGCCCCAGCATTTT
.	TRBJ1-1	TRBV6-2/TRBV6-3	CASSSFTPNTEAFF	TGTGCCAGCAGTTCCTTTACACCGAACACTGAAGCTTTCTTT
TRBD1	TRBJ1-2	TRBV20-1	CSASAVQGASGGYTF	TGCAGTGCTAGTGCGGTACAGGGGGCGTCTGGAGGCTACACCTTC
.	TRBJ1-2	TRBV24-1	CATSDGREYGYTF	TGTGCCACCAGTGATGGGCGCGAATATGGCTACACCTTC
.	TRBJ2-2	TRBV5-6	CASSPVGGLPTGELFF	TGTGCCAGCAGCCCCGTGGGGGGGCTCCCCACCGGGGAGCTGTTTTTT
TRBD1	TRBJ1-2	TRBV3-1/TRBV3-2	CASSPRQGRGYTF	TGTGCCAGCAGCCCGAGACAGGGACGCGGCTACACCTTC
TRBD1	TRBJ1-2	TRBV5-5	CASSQTRQGVYGYTF	TGTGCCAGCAGCCAGACCCGACAGGGCGTATATGGCTACACCTTC
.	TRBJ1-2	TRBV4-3	CASSLGGGGRSGLYGYTF	TGCGCCAGCAGCCTGGGGGGCGGGGGTAGGAGCGGACTCTATGGCTACACCTTC
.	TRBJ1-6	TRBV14	CASRRDGASPLHF	TGTGCCAGCAGGCGGGACGGGGCTTCACCCCTCCACTTT
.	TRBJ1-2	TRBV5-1	CASSSEGAGRGRYGYTF	TGCGCCAGCAGCTCGGAGGGCGCGGGCCGGGGCCGGTATGGCTACACCTTC
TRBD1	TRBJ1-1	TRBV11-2	CASSLDTGDYTEAFF	TGTGCCAGCAGCTTGGACACAGGGGATTACACTGAAGCTTTCTTT
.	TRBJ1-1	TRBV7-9	CASSLGGTTEAFF	TGTGCCAGCAGCTTAGGAGGAACCACTGAAGCTTTCTTT
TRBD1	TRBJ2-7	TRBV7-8	CASSLVGGTGINEQYF	TGTGCCAGCAGCTTAGTAGGTGGGACAGGGATAAACGAGCAGTACTTC
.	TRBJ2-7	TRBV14	CASSHGGPLEQYF	TGTGCCAGCAGCCATGGAGGGCCCCTCGAGCAGTACTTC